A single sample is the source of the 11 T cell receptor beta chains below, sequenced in a study of cytomegalovirus exposure and HLA in healthy donors. The PCR contained 60 Vbeta and 13 Jbeta primers. TCRdb keeps only in-frame clones here, not all; method: immunoSEQ multiplex PCR. The sample yields around 180,000 clones, 84% seen once. Sequencing used PBMCs. Receptors were obtained from a girl aged 10-17 years in good health and CMV-seropositive.

The rearrangement links TRBV29-1 to TRBJ2-1; 12 bases map to TRBD2. Trimming took 6 bases from V and 0 from J; bases not matched to a gene: 6. Looked up from germline, CDR1 is SQVTM and CDR2 is ANQGSEA. The CDR3 runs to 16 residues. The CDR3 loop reads CSVARLAGDSYNEQFF. In DNA, the CDR3 is TGCAGCGTAGCAAGACTAGCGGGGGACTCCTACAATGAGCAGTTCTTC.

V is TRBV7-8 and J is TRBJ1-2, with D possibly matching TRBD1 (6 bases). With 0 bases removed from V and 4 bases from J, the gap between germline ends came to 18 bases. Germline CDR1 SGHVS, CDR2 FQNEAQ. CDR3 size: 17 residues. In DNA form, the CDR3 reads TGTGCCAGCAGCTTAGCGAGGTTTGGAACAGGGCTCTATGGCTACACCTTC. Translation: CASSLARFGTGLYGYTF.

J is TRBJ1-1 and V is TRBV6-6; no definite D call. Germline values: CDR1 MNHNY, CDR2 SVGAGI (reference sequence). The CDR3 consists of 14 residues. Deletions cut 0 bases from V and 1 base from J, with 6 bases between. The CDR3 coding sequence is TGTGCCAGCAGTTACTCCAGACAGAACACTGAAGCTTTCTTT. Translated, it gives CASSYSRQNTEAFF.

A single count supports this clone. This chain uses TRBV2 with TRBJ1-1, with D unclear. Germline loops: CDR1 SNHLY, CDR2 FYNNEI. The CDR3 spans 12 residues. Trimming cost V 4 bases and J 6 bases, with 9 bases left between them. The CDR3 region has the DNA TGTGCCAGCAGTGCACGGGTGTCTGAAGCTTTCTTT. The encoded protein is CASSARVSEAFF.

The gene calls are TRBV21-1 and TRBJ2-4; the D call of TRBD1 is as the table states it, not checked on the DNA. TRBV21-1 represents a pseudogene. This CDR3 comprises 16 residues. CDR3 residues: CASSKDYRGAKNIQYF. The CDR3 DNA reads as TGTGCCAGCAGCAAAGACTACAGGGGGGCCAAAAACATTCAGTACTTC.

The V gene is TRBV5-1, the J gene TRBJ2-5; TRBD1 matches at 8 bases. The end of the DNA aligns better with TRBJ2-7, so the J call may be wrong. The CDR3 extends over 15 amino acids. The germline V gene has CDR1 SGHRS and CDR2 YFSETQ. The CDR3 sequence is CASSFGTGGSYEQYF. As DNA, the CDR3 is TGCGCCAGCAGCTTCGGGACAGGAGGGTCCTACGAGCAGTACTTC.

The V and J genes are TRBV6-4 and TRBJ2-3; 12 bases agree with TRBD2. CDR1 MRHNA and CDR2 SNTAGT come from the germline V gene. The CDR3 has 17 residues. The V and J ends lost 2 bases and 2 bases, in that order; junction bases with no gene match: 5. The DNA of the CDR3 is TGTGCCAGCAGTGACAGTGCTAGCGGGGGGGCCACAGATACGCAGTATTTT. Translation gives CASSDSASGGATDTQYF.

The CDR3: CASSLELSPNQPQHF. The CDR3 DNA is TGTGCCAGCAGCTTGGAGCTCTCACCCAATCAGCCCCAGCATTTT. The chain links TRBV5-8 to TRBJ1-5, with D unresolved. The CDR3 sequence is 15 residues long. Trimming stripped 0 bases from V and 3 bases from J, with 10 bases between. Per the germline V gene, CDR1 is SGHTS and CDR2 is YDEGEE.

The J gene is TRBJ2-1, the V gene TRBV7-8; maybe TRBD1 (6 bases). Between the trimmed V and J ends, which lost 5 bases and 9 bases, there was a span of 14 bases. Germline lookup yields CDR1 SGHVS and CDR2 FQNEAQ. There are 13 residues in the CDR3. The CDR3 DNA sequence: TGTGCCAGCAGCGCAGGGGAGTGGAGTGAGCAGTTCTTC. Amino acids: CASSAGEWSEQFF.

The chain joins TRBV19 to TRBJ1-1; D may be TRBD1 (5 bases). The CDR3 sequence is 14 residues long. V lost 6 bases, J lost 2 bases, and 13 bases lay in between. Germline-derived CDR1 and CDR2 are LNHDA and SQIVND (reference sequence). The CDR3 region has the DNA TGTGCCAGTAGCCGAAATACAGGAAACACTGAAGCTTTCTTT. This translates into CASSRNTGNTEAFF.

V gene TRBV4-2 combines with J gene TRBJ2-1; D unresolved. Germline V gene sequence: CDR1 LGHNA, CDR2 YNFKEQ. V was trimmed by 3 bases and J by 8 bases, leaving 11 bases between them. The CDR3 is 13 amino acids. The CDR3 loop is CASSHPVTDEQFF. CDR3 coding DNA: TGTGCCAGCAGCCATCCCGTCACGGATGAGCAGTTCTTC.